This T cell receptor (beta chain) was captured in a study of identical twins. TCRdb reprocessed the 5' RACE reads via MiXCR and lists one record per CDR3 protein. The sample records 220,000 or so distinct CDR3 sequences, 5.5% to 8% being singletons. General observations from the study: For out-of-frame beta sequences, excess twin sharing was weaker. Cross-sectional statistical analysis, not tracking of the same donors, underpinned the conclusions. One should note that invariant MAIT and iNKT cells could partly confound zero-insertion analyses.

This clonotype has just a few counts. Its target is not known. The CDR3 contains 16 residues. Germline V gene lookup returns CDR1 SSHAT and CDR2 FNYEAQ (reference sequence). Unmatched junction bases numbered 8, after V lost 1 base and J lost 3 bases. The sample was also reused in another study, on yellow fever vaccine responses in identical twins.

The sequence was obtained from a young woman in good health. Sequenced material: memory (CD45RO+) T cells sorted from blood. The V call is TRBV7-7, the J call TRBJ1-2; 7 nucleotides agree with TRBD1. Written as DNA, the CDR3 is TGTGCCAGCAGCTTAGATGCGGTTCAGGGGGACTATGGCTACACCTTC. Translating it yields CASSLDAVQGDYGYTF.